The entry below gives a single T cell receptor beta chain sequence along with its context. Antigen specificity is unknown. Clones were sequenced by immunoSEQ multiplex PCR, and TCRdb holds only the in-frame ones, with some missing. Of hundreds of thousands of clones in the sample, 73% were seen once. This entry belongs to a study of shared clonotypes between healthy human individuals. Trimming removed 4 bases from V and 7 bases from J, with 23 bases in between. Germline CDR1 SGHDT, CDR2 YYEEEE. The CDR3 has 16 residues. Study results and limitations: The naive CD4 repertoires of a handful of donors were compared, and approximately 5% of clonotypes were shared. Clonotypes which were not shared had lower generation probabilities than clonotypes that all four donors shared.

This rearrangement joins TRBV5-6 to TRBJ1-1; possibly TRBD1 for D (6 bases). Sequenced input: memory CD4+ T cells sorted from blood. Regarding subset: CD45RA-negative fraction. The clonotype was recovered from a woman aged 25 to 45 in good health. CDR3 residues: CASSPYLFSGEGEAFF. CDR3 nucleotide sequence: TGTGCCAGCAGCCCCTACCTTTTCTCAGGGGAAGGTGAAGCTTTCTTT.